A selection of T cell receptor beta chains follows, all from one sample in a study of PD-1 blockade in mismatch repair-deficient tumors. Sequenced by immunoSEQ multiplex PCR; TCRdb stores in-frame clones only, minus some. The repertoire has over 100,000 clones, about 83% of them found once; the top ten carry 4.7%. The sample in question was peripheral blood, obtained around 60 weeks after starting pembrolizumab. The receptors stem from an adult with mismatch repair-deficient cancer. The CDR3 runs from the conserved cysteine through the conserved F or W. Each record gives: J gene, V gene, CDR3 protein.

>TRBJ2-1|TRBV4-2
CASSQGGGTYNEQFF
>TRBJ2-1|TRBV14
CASSRGVLPEQFF
>TRBJ2-4|TRBV27
CASSPQLAKNIQYF
>TRBJ2-1|TRBV9
CASSIPYRGEQFF
>TRBJ2-1|TRBV21-1
CASSKFRLGTDTNNYNEQFF
>TRBJ2-1|TRBV5-1
CASSLAWAGRNDEQFF
>TRBJ2-7|TRBV19
CASILREGMGEQYF
>TRBJ2-1|TRBV30
CAWRKGMAGGAYNEQFF
>TRBJ1-5|TRBV9
CASSTHGNQPQHF
>TRBJ2-7|TRBV15
CATSIHGSYEQYF
>TRBJ1-2|TRBV7-9
CASSAATGEYPPGYTF
>TRBJ2-6|TRBV6-1
CASSGLAGISGANVLTF
>TRBJ2-3|TRBV30
CAWCRPPGADTQYF
>TRBJ2-2|TRBV9
CASSVSGISAGELFF
>TRBJ2-5|TRBV6-5
CASSYSTRGETQYF
>TRBJ2-7|TRBV5-6
CASSLFSFVDEQYF
>TRBJ1-1|TRBV10-3
CAISGGKGTEAFF
>TRBJ2-1|TRBV29-1
CSVAASSGNEQFF
>TRBJ2-1|TRBV2
CASSDQYTGTTDDEQFF
>TRBJ2-6|TRBV7-2
CASSLGQGTGANVLTF
>TRBJ1-1|TRBV9
CASGLELSEAFF
>TRBJ1-4|TRBV7-7
CASSLALGETLFF
>TRBJ2-6|TRBV2
CASDAASGANVLTF
>TRBJ1-4|TRBV5-8
CASSAAGGVNEKLFF
>TRBJ2-3|TRBV5-4
CASSLASGGTDTQYF